The TCR beta chain under discussion was sequenced for a study of T cell repertoires in cytomegalovirus infection. Study-wide background: Indications came from public TCR beta signatures; they pointed to CMV infection and to a matching HLA type.

The germline CDR1 and CDR2 sequences are LNHDA and SQIVND (reference sequence). The CDR3 loop spans 13 amino acids. With 7 bases removed from V and 7 bases from J, the gap between germline ends came to 14 bases. This clonotype has only a few counts. TCRdb recomputed calls from the reads with MiXCR, one row per CDR3 protein. The sample gives 300,000 to 400,000 distinct CDR3 sequences, more than 9% of which show up once; over 3.5% is in the top ten. The source material was PBMCs. The chain joins TRBV19 to TRBJ1-5; no definite D call. This receptor was taken from a human donor in good health (CMV status not recorded). Some clones in this sample may be carry-over from other donors' samples. In DNA form, the CDR3 reads TGTGCCAGTACTGTTGGGGTCCACCAGCCCCAGCATTTT. This translates into CASTVGVHQPQHF.